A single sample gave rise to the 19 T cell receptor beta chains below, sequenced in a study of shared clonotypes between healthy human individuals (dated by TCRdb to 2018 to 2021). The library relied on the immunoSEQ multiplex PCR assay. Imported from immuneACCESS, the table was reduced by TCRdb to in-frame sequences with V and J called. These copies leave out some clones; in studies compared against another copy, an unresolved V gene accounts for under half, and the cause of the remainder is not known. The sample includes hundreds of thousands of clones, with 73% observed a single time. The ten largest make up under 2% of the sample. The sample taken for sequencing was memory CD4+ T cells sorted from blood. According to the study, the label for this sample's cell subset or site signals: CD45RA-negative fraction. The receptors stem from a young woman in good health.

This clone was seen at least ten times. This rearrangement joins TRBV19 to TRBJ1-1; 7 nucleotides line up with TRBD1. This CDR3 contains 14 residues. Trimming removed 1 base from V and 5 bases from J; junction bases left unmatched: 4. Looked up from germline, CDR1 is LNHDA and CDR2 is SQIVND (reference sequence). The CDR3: CASSIVPGGTEAFF. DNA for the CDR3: TGTGCCAGTAGTATAGTACCAGGGGGGACTGAAGCTTTCTTT.

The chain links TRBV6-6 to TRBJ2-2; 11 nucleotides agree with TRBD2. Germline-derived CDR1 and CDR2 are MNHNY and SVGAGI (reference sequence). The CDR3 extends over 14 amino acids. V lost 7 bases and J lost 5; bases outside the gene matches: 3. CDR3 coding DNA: TGTGCCAGCACTACTAGCGGGAGAACCGGGGAGCTGTTTTTT. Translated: CASTTSGRTGELFF.

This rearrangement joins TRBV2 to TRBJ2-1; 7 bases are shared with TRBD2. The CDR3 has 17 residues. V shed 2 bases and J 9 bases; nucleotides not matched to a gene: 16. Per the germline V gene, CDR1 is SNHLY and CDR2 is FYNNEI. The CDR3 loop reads CASSELNFGGSSGEQFF. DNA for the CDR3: TGTGCCAGCAGTGAATTAAACTTTGGCGGGAGTTCAGGTGAGCAGTTCTTC.

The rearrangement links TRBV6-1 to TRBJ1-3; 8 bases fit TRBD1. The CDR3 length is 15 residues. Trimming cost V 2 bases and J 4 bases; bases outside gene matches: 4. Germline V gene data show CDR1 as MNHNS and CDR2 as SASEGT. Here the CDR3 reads CASSERTGGGNTIYF. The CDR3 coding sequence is TGTGCCAGCAGTGAACGAACAGGGGGAGGAAACACCATATATTTT.

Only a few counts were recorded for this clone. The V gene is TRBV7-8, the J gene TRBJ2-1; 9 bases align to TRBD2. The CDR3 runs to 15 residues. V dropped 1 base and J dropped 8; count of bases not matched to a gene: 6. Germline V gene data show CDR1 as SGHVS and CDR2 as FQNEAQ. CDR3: CASSLVAGARDEQFF. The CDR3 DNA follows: TGTGCCAGCAGCTTAGTAGCGGGAGCACGCGATGAGCAGTTCTTC.

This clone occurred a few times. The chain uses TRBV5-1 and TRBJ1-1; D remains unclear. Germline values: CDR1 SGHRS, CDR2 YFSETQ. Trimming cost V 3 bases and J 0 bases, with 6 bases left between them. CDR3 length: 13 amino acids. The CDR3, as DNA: TGCGCCAGCAGCTCTTCTATGAACACTGAAGCTTTCTTT. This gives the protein CASSSSMNTEAFF. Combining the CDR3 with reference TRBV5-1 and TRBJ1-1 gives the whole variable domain KAGVTQTPRYLIKTRGQQVTLSCSPISGHRSVSWYQQTPGQGLQFLFEYFSETQRNKGNFPGRFSGRQFSNSRSEMNVSTLELGDSALYLCASSSSMNTEAFFGQGTRLTVV.

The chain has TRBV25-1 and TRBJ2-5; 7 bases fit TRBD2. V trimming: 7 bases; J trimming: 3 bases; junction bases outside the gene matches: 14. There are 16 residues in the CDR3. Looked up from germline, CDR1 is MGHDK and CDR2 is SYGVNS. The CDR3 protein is CASTKRDSEEEETQYF. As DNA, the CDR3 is TGTGCCAGCACCAAGCGGGACTCCGAGGAAGAAGAGACCCAGTACTTC.

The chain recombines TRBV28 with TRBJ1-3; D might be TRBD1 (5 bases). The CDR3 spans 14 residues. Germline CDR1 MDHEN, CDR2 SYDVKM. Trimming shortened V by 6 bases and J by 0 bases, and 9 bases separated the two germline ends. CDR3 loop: CASRRQYSGNTIYF. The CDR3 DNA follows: TGTGCCAGCAGGAGACAGTACTCTGGAAACACCATATATTTT.

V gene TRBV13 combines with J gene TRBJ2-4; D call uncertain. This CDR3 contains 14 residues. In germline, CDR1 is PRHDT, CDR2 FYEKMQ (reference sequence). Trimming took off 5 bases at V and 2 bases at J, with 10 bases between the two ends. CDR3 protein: CASSQTGSKNIQYF. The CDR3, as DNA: TGTGCCAGCAGCCAAACGGGCTCCAAAAACATTCAGTACTTC.

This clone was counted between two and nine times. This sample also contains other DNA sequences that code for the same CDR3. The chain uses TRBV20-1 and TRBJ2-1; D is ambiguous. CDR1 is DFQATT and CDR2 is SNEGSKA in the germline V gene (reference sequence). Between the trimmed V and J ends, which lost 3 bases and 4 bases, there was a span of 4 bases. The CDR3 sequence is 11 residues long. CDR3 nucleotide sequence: TGCAGTGCTAGTTCTTACAATGAGCAGTTCTTC. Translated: CSASSYNEQFF.

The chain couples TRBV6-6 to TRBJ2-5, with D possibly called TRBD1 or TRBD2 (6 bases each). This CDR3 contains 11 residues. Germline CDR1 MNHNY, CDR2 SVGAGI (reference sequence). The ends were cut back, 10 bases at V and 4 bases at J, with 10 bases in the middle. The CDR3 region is CATKGGETQYF. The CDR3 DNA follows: TGTGCCACCAAGGGGGGAGAGACCCAGTACTTC.

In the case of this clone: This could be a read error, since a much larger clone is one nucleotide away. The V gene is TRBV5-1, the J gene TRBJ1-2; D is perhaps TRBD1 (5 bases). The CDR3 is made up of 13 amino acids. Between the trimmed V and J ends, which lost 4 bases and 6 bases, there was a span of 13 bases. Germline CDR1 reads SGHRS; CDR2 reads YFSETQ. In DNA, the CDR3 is TGCGCCAGCAGCGACTCTCTCAGGGATGGCTACACCTTC. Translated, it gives CASSDSLRDGYTF. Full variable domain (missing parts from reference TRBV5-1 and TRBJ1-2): KAGVTQTPRYLIKTRGQQVTLSCSPISGHRSVSWYQQTPGQGLQFLFEYFSETQRNKGNFPGRFSGRQFSNSRSEMNVSTLELGDSALYLCASSDSLRDGYTFGSGTRLTVV.

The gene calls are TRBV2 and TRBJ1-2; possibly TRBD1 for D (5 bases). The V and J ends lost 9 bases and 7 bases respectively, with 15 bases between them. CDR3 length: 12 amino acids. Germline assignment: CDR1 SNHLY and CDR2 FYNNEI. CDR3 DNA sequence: TGTGCCAGTTCACAGGAGCGCTCTGGCTACACCTTC. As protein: CASSQERSGYTF.

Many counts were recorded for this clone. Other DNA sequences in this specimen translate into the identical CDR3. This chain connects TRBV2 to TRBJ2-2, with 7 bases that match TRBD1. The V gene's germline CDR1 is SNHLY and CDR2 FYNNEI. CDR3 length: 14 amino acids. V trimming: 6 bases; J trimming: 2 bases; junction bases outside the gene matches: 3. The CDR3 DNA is TGTGCCAGCAGAGACAGGGTTAACACCGGGGAGCTGTTTTTT. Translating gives CASRDRVNTGELFF.

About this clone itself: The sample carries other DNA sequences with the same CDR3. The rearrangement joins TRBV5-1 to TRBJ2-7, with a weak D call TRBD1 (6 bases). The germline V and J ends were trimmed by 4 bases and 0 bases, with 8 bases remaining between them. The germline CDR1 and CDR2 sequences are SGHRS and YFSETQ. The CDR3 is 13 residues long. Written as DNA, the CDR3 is TGCGCCAGCAGCCGGGACAACTCCTACGAGCAGTACTTC. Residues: CASSRDNSYEQYF.

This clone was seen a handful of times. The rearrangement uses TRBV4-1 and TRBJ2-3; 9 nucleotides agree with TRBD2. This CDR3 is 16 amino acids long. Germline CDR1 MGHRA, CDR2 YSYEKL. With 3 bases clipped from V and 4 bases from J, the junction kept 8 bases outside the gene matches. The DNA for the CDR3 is TGCGCCAGCAGCCATCCCCTTAGCGGGAGTTCAGATACGCAGTATTTT. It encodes CASSHPLSGSSDTQYF.

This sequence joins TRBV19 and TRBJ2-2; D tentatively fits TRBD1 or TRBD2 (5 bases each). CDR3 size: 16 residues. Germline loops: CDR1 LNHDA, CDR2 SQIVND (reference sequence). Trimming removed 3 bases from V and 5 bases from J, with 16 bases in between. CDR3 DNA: TGTGCCAGTAGTATCTGGGGGATGGGGTTAACCGGGGAGCTGTTTTTT. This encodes CASSIWGMGLTGELFF.

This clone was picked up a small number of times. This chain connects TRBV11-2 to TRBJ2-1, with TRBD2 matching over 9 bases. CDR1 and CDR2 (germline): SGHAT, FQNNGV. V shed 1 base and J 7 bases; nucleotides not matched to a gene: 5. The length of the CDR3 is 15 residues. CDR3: CASSLVGGRVNEQFF. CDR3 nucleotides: TGTGCCAGCAGCTTAGTGGGCGGGAGGGTGAATGAGCAGTTCTTC. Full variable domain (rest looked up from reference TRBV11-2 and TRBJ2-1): EAGVAQSPRYKIIEKRQSVAFWCNPISGHATLYWYQQILGQGPKLLIQFQNNGVVDDSQLPKDRFSAERLKGVDSTLKIQPAKLEDSAVYLCASSLVGGRVNEQFFGPGTRLTVL.

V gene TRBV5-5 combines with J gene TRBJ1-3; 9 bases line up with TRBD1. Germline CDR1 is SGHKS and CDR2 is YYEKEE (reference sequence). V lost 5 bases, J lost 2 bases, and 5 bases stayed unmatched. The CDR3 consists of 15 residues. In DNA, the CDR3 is TGTGCCAGCAGAGCCACAGGGGGCACTGGAAACACCATATATTTT. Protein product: CASRATGGTGNTIYF.